The sequence of this TCR beta chain was determined in a study of CD8 T cells in Susac syndrome. In the multiple sclerosis control group, patients were treatment-naive and had stable or active relapsing-remitting disease. With random hexamers, about 0.5 to 1 ug RNA was reverse transcribed. From the immunoSEQ multiplex PCR reads, TCRdb called clonotypes with MiXCR, one entry per CDR3 protein. The table has around 120,000 distinct CDR3 sequences, approximately 94% seen once. J gave up 4 bases and V 6 bases, and 8 bases lay outside the gene matches. The CDR3 spans 14 residues. Per germline, CDR1 KGHSH and CDR2 LQKENI.

This sequence joins TRBV18 and TRBJ1-2, with 7 bases fitting TRBD1. The TCR sequence derives from a human donor with multiple sclerosis. What was sequenced was CD4+ T cells from PBMCs. The DNA for the CDR3 is TGTGCCAGCTCGCCCGACAGGGCTGGCTATGGCTACACCTTC. As protein: CASSPDRAGYGYTF.